The source of this T cell receptor (beta chain) is a study of neoadjuvant anti-PD-1 for oral cavity cancer. Whole-study context: Before surgery, most patients got three to four biweekly 3 mg/kg nivolumab doses. Around day 43, patients without progression received a fourth nivolumab dose before surgery. General study points: Each response group had just a few patients in TCR analyses.

About this clone: The antigen remains unidentified.

Profiling relied on immunoSEQ multiplex PCR, and the TCRdb table lists in-frame clones only, not all of them. The sample yields about 14,000 clones, over 55% seen once. V was cut by 1 base and J by 5 bases, with 11 bases left in between. Germline CDR1 and CDR2: SEHNR and FQNEAQ (reference sequence). The CDR3 spans 14 residues. This specimen consisted of PBMCs, obtained before nivolumab (anti-PD-1) treatment. The rearrangement joins TRBV7-9 to TRBJ1-1; D is undetermined. The receptor's source is a person aged 40 to 85 with oral cavity squamous cell carcinoma. CDR3 loop: CASSLGGAGTEAFF. CDR3 nucleotide sequence: TGTGCCAGCAGCTTAGGAGGAGCGGGAACTGAAGCTTTCTTT.